A few counts support the clone carrying this TCR beta chain. Antigen specificity is unknown. Libraries were prepared by immunoSEQ multiplex PCR; TCRdb keeps only in-frame clonotypes and omits some of them. The sample includes about 130,000 clones, around 80% of them seen just once. From germline, CDR1 is KGHSH and CDR2 LQKENI. This CDR3 is 14 amino acids long. The ends were cut back, 1 base at V and 2 bases at J, with 9 bases in the middle. This entry comes from a study of cytotoxic CD8 clonotypes in ibrutinib-treated CLL. General observations from the study: Researchers report that baseline clonality outpaced age-matched healthy donors and tracked circulating CD8+ T-cell counts.

The sequencing used PBMCs, collected after 24 months of ibrutinib treatment. The receptor's source is a human donor with chronic lymphocytic leukemia. V usage is TRBV18 and J usage is TRBJ2-7, with D uncertain. The DNA for the CDR3 is TGTGCCAGCTCACCACTCGGCTCCACCTACGAGCAGTACTTC. This encodes CASSPLGSTYEQYF.